Presented here are 14 T cell receptor beta chains from one specimen sequenced in a study of control samples from healthy donors and cancer patients. The repertoire was sequenced with immunoSEQ multiplex PCR; TCRdb's copy has only in-frame clones and lacks some. The sample yields fewer than 250,000 clones, around 93% seen once. The material sequenced was blood. Receptors were obtained from a man aged 25 to 45 in good health.

CDR3 bases: TGTGCCACCAGCCAAACTAGCGGCTCCTACAATGAGCAGTTCTTC. Translating gives CATSQTSGSYNEQFF. This chain joins TRBV24-1 and TRBJ2-1; 8 bases align to TRBD2. CDR1 KGHDR and CDR2 SFDVKD come from the germline V gene. The CDR3 extends over 15 amino acids. Germline trimming cut 7 bases from V and 0 bases from J; bases unmatched to any gene: 4.

The chain recombines TRBV11-2 with TRBJ2-3; D might be TRBD1 (6 bases). In germline, CDR1 is SGHAT, CDR2 FQNNGV. The CDR3 runs to 15 residues. Between the trimmed V and J ends, which lost 2 bases and 4 bases, there was a span of 13 bases. For the CDR3, the DNA is TGTGCCAGCAGCTTATGGCAGGGGTGGGCAGATACGCAGTATTTT. The encoded protein is CASSLWQGWADTQYF.

This clone showed up just once. J is TRBJ1-1 and V is TRBV6-5; D call uncertain. The CDR3 totals 11 residues. V lost 4 bases and J 10 bases, leaving 10 bases between the germline ends. Germline assignment: CDR1 MNHEY and CDR2 SVGAGI. CDR3 in DNA: TGTGCCAGCAGTTCCCAGTCAGTAGCTTTCTTT. Protein product: CASSSQSVAFF.

The CDR3 region is CASSYNRGNGYTF. In DNA, the CDR3 is TGTGCCAGCAGTTACAACAGGGGTAATGGCTACACCTTC. The V call is TRBV6-5, the J call TRBJ1-2; 7 bases align to TRBD1. Germline V lookup: CDR1 MNHEY, CDR2 SVGAGI. The CDR3 runs 13 residues. With V trimmed by 2 bases and J by 6 bases, 3 bases remained unmatched.

The chain recombines TRBV6-6 with TRBJ2-7, with D possibly TRBD1 on 6 matching bases. Germline V gives CDR1 MNHNY, CDR2 SVGAGI (reference sequence). The CDR3 is 13 residues long. The ends were cut back, 5 bases at V and 5 bases at J, with 13 bases in the middle. The CDR3 DNA reads TGTGCCAGCAGTGGGACACCCTCTAACGAGCAGTACTTC. It yields the protein CASSGTPSNEQYF.

This clone was counted once. V and J are TRBV19 and TRBJ2-5; 9 nucleotides match TRBD1. The CDR3 consists of 15 residues. The junction had 9 bases not matched to a gene; V was cut back by 6 bases and J by 4 bases. Looked up from germline, CDR1 is LNHDA and CDR2 is SQIVND (reference sequence). In DNA, the CDR3 is TGTGCCAGTAGATCCGCCGGGACAGGGTCAGAGACCCAGTACTTC. Its translation: CASRSAGTGSETQYF. The variable domain in full, completed from reference TRBV19 and TRBJ2-5, reads DGGITQSPKYLFRKEGQNVTLSCEQNLNHDAMYWYRQDPGQGLRLIYYSQIVNDFQKGDIAEGYSVSREKKESFPLTVTSAQKNPTAFYLCASRSAGTGSETQYFGPGTRLLVL.

The chain combines TRBV30 with TRBJ1-3; 7 bases are a match to TRBD1. Germline loops: CDR1 GTSNPN, CDR2 SVGIG (reference sequence). V shed 3 bases, J shed 3 bases, and the junction held 11 bases outside the gene matches. CDR3 length equals 16 residues. CDR3 in amino acids: CAWSASGQLFGNTIYF. The DNA of the CDR3 is TGTGCCTGGAGCGCCTCGGGACAGTTATTTGGAAACACCATATATTTT.

The chain uses TRBV5-1 and TRBJ2-7, with 14 positions matching TRBD2. The CDR3 has 16 residues. V dropped 4 bases and J dropped 3; count of bases not matched to a gene: 6. Germline CDR1 SGHRS, CDR2 YFSETQ. The DNA for the CDR3 is TGCGCCAGCAGCCCGGGGACTAGCGGGGGCTTCTACGAGCAGTACTTC. It encodes CASSPGTSGGFYEQYF.

The V and J genes are TRBV2 and TRBJ1-1; tentatively, D is TRBD1 (6 bases). V dropped 7 bases and J dropped 5 bases, with 11 bases sitting between them. The V gene's germline CDR1 is SNHLY and CDR2 FYNNEI. This CDR3 spans 12 amino acids. As DNA, the CDR3 is TGTGCCAGCAAGGGGGTGAGGACTGAAGCTTTCTTT. Its protein is CASKGVRTEAFF.

V is TRBV6-5 and J is TRBJ2-2, with D unresolved. The V end lost 0 bases, the J end lost 4 bases, and 12 bases lay between the germline ends. Germline V gene lookup returns CDR1 MNHEY and CDR2 SVGAGI. The CDR3 is made up of 16 amino acids. The CDR3: CASSYSSRLGTGELFF. The CDR3 bases are TGTGCCAGCAGTTACTCGAGCAGGTTAGGCACCGGGGAGCTGTTTTTT.

The count of this clone is one. This rearrangement joins TRBV4-1 to TRBJ2-2; a weak D match, TRBD2 (6 bases). V was cut by 2 bases and J by 1 base, with 14 bases left in between. CDR1 is MGHRA, CDR2 YSYEKL, per germline. The CDR3 sequence is 17 residues long. The DNA for the CDR3 is TGCGCCAGCAGCCAAACGTTCGGGACTCAGAACACCGGGGAGCTGTTTTTT. This sequence encodes CASSQTFGTQNTGELFF.

Only a few counts were recorded for this clone. The V and J genes are TRBV6-1 and TRBJ1-6; TRBD1 agrees at 8 bases. The germline CDR1 and CDR2 sequences are MNHNS and SASEGT. J lost 6 bases, V lost 3 bases, and 16 bases had no gene match. The CDR3 loop spans 19 amino acids. CDR3 in amino acids: CASSDFSSRTGRGNSPLHF. CDR3 nucleotides: TGTGCCAGCAGTGACTTTTCATCCCGGACAGGGCGGGGTAATTCACCCCTCCACTTT.

The V call is TRBV20-1, the J call TRBJ1-2; weak D call: TRBD1 (6 bases). The CDR3 has 12 residues. Trimming cost V 3 bases and J 5 bases, with 10 bases left between them. Germline-derived CDR1 and CDR2 are DFQATT and SNEGSKA (reference sequence). CDR3 DNA sequence: TGCAGTGCTAGTCATACAGGGTATGGCTACACCTTC. Translated, it gives CSASHTGYGYTF.

The CDR3 DNA reads as TGTGCCTGGAGTGTAACTTCTGGGGCCAACGTCCTGACTTTC. As protein: CAWSVTSGANVLTF. The V and J genes are TRBV30 and TRBJ2-6; no firm D call. The CDR3 has 14 amino acids. The V end was cut by 0 bases, the J end by 1 base, with 4 bases between. Germline V gene sequence: CDR1 GTSNPN, CDR2 SVGIG (reference sequence). Complete variable domain (other parts from reference TRBV30 and TRBJ2-6): SQTIHQWPATLVQPVGSPLSLECTVEGTSNPNLYWYRQAAGRGLQLLFYSVGIGQISSEVPQNLSASRPQDRQFILSSKKLLLSDSGFYLCAWSVTSGANVLTFGAGSRLTVL.